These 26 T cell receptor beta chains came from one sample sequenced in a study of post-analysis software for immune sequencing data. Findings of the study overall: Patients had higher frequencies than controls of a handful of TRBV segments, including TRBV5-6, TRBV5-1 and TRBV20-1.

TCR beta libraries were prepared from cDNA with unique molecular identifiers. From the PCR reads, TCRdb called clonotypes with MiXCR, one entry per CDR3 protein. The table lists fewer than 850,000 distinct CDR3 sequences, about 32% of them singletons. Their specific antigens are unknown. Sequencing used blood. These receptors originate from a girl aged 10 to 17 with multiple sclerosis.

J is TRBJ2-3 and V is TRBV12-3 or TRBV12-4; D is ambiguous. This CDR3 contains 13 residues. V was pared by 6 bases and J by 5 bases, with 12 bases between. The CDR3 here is CASSLSNRDTQYF. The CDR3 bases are TGTGCCAGCAGCCTCTCTAATCGAGATACGCAGTATTTT.

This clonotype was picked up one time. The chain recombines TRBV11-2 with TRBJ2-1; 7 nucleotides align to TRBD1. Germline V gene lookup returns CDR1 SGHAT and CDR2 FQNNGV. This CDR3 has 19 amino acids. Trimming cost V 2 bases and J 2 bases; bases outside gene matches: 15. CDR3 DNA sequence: TGTGCCAGCAGCTTATCAGGACAGGCACAATTAAACACCTACAATGAGCAGTTCTTC. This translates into CASSLSGQAQLNTYNEQFF.

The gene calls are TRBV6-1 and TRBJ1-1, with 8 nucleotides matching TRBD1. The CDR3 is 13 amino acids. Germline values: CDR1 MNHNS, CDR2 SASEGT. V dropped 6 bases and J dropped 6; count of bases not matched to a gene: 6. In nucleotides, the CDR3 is TGTGCCAGCAGGGAACAGGGGGTCTCTGAAGCTTTCTTT. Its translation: CASREQGVSEAFF.

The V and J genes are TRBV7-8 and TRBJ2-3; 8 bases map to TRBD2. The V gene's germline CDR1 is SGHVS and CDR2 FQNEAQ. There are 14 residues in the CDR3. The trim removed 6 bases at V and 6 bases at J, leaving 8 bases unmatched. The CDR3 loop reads CASSFSGGGDTQYF. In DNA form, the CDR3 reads TGTGCCAGCAGTTTCAGCGGGGGCGGCGATACGCAGTATTTT. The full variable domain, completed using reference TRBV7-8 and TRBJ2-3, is GAGVSQSPRYKVAKRGQDVALRCDPISGHVSLFWYQQALGQGPEFLTYFQNEAQLDKSGLPSDRFFAERPEGSVSTLKIQRTQQEDSAVYLCASSFSGGGDTQYFGPGTRLTVL.

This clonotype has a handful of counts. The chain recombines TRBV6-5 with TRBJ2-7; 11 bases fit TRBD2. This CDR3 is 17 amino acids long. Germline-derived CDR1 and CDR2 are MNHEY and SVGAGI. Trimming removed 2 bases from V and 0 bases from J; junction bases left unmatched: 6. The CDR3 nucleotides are TGTGCCAGCAGTTACCGGAGACTAGCGGGGCCCTCCTACGAGCAGTACTTC. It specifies CASSYRRLAGPSYEQYF.

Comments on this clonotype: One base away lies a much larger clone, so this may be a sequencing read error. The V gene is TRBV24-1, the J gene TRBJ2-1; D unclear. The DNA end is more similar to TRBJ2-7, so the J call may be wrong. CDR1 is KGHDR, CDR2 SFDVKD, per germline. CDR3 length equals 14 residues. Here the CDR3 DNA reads TGTGCCACCAGTGACAGGAACTCCTACAATGAGCAGTACTTC. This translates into CATSDRNSYNEQYF.

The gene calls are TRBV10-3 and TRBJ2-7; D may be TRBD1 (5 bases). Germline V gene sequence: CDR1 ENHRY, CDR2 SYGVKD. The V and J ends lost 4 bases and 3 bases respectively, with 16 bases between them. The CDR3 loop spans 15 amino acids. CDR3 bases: TGTGCCATCAGTGTCCGGCAGGGTATAAACTACGAGCAGTACTTC. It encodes CAISVRQGINYEQYF.

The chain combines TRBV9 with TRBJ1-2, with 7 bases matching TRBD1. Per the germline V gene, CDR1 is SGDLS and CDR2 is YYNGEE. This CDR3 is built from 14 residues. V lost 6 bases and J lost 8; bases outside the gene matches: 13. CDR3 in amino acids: CASTREQGIDGYTF. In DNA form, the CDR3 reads TGTGCCAGCACCAGAGAACAGGGGATCGACGGCTACACCTTC.

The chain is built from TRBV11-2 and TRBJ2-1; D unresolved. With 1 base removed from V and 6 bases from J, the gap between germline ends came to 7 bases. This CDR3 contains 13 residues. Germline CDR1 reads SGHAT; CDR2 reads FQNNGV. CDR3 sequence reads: CASSLVNRNEQFF. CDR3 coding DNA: TGTGCCAGCAGCTTAGTTAACCGCAATGAGCAGTTCTTC.

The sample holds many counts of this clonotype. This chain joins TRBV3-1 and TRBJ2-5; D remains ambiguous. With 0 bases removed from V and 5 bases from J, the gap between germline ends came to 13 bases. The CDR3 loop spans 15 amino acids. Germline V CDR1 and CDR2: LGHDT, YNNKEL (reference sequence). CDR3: CASSQDLVQVETQYF. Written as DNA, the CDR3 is TGTGCCAGCAGCCAAGATCTGGTCCAGGTGGAGACCCAGTACTTC.

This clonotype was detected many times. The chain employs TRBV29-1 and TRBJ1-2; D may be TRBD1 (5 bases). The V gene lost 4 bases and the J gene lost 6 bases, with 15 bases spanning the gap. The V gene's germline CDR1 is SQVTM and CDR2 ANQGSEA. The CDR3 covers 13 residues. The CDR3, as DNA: TGCAGCGTTGTGGATGGGGGGGTCCATGGCTACACCTTC. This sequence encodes CSVVDGGVHGYTF.

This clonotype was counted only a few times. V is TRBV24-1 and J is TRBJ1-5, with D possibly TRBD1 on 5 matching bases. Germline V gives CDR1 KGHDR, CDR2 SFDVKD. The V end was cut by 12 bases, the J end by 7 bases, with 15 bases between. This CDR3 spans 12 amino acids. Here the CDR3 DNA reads TGTGCCTCATCTGAGGGGTACCAGCCCCAGCATTTT. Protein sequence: CASSEGYQPQHF.

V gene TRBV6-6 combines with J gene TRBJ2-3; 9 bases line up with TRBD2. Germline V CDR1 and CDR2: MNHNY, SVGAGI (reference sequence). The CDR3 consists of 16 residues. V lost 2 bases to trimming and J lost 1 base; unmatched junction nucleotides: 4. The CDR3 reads CASSYRGGGGTDTQYF. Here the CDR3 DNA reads TGTGCCAGCAGTTACCGCGGGGGGGGAGGCACAGATACGCAGTATTTT.

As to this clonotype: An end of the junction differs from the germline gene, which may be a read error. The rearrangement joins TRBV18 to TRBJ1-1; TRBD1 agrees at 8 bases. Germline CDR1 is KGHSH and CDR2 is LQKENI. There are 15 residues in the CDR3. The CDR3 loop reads CASSGQEAVWTEAFF. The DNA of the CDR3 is TGCGCCAGCTCGGGACAGGAGGCGGTTTGGACTGAAGCTTTCTTT.

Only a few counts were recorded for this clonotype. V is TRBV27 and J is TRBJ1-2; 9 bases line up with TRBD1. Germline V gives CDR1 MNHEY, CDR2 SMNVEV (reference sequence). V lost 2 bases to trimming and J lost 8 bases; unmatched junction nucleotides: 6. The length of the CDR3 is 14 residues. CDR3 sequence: CASSLIQGARGYTF. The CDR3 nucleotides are TGTGCCAGCAGTTTAATACAGGGGGCGCGGGGCTACACCTTC.

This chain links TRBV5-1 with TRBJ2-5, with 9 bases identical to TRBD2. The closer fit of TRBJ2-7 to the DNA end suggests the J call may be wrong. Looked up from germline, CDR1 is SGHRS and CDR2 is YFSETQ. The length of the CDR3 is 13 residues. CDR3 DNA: TGCGCCAGCAGCTGGGGACTAGCCGGCGAGCAGTACTTC. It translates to CASSWGLAGEQYF.

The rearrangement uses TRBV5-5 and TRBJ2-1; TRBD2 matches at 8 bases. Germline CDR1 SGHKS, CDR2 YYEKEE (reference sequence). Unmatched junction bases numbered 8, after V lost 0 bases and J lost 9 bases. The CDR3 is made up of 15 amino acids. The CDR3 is CASSLEGLAGGEQFF. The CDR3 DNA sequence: TGTGCCAGCAGCTTGGAAGGTCTAGCGGGCGGTGAGCAGTTCTTC.

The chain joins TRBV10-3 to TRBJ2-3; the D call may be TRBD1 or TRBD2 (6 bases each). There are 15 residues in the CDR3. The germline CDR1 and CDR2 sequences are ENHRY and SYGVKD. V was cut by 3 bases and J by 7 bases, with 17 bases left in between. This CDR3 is CAISEQGPRGHTQYF. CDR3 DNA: TGTGCCATCAGTGAACAGGGCCCCCGGGGGCATACGCAGTATTTT.

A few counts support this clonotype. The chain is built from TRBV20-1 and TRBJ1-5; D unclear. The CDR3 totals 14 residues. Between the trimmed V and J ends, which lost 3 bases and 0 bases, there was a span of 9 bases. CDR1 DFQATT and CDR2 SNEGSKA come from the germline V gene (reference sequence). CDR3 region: CSARDGFSNQPQHF. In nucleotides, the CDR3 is TGCAGTGCTAGGGATGGCTTTAGCAATCAGCCCCAGCATTTT.

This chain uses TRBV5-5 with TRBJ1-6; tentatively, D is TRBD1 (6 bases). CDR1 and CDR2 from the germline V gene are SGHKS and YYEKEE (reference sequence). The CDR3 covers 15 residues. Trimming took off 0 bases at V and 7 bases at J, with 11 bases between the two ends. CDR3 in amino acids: CASSLGQDLNSPLHF. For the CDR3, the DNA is TGTGCCAGCAGCTTGGGACAGGACTTGAATTCACCCCTCCACTTT.

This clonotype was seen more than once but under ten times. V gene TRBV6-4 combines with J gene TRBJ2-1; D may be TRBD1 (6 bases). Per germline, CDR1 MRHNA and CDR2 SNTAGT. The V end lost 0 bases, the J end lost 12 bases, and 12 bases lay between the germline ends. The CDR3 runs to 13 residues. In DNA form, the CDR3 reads TGTGCCAGCAGTGACTCGTGGGGGCTGGGGCAGTTCTTC. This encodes CASSDSWGLGQFF.

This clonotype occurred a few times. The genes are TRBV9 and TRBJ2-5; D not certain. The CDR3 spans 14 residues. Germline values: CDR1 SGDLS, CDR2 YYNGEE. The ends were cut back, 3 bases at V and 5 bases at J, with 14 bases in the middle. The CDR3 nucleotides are TGTGCCAGCAGCGCTGGCAATAGCCGGGAGACCCAGTACTTC. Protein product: CASSAGNSRETQYF.

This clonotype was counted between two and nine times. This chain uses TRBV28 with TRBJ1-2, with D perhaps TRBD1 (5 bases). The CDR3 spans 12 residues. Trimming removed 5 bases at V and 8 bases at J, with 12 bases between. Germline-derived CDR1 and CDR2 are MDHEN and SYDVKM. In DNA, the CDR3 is TGTGCCAGCAGTGGGGCCTGGGAAGGCTACACCTTC. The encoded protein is CASSGAWEGYTF.

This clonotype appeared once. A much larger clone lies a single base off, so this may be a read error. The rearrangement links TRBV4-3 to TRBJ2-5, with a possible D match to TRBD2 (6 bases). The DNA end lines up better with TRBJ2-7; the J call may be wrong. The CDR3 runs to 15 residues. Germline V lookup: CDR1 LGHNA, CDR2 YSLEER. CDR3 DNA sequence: TGCGCCAGCAGCCAAGGTACTAGCTACGCCTACGAGCAGTACTTC. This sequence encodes CASSQGTSYAYEQYF.

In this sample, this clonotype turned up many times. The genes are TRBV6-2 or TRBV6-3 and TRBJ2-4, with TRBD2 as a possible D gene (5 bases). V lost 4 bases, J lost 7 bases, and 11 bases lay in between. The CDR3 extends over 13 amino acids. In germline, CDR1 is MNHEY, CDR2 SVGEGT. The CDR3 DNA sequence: TGTGCCAGCAGTTTAGCTTCGGGGAACATTCAGTACTTC. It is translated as CASSLASGNIQYF.

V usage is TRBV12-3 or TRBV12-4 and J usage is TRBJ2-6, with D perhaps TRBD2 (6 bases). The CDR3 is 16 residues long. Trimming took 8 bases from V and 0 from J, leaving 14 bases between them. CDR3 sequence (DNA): TGTGCCAGCCTAATAGCGGCCAACTCTGGGGCCAACGTCCTGACTTTC. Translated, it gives CASLIAANSGANVLTF.